The next 6 T cell receptor beta chains were all read from a single sample in a study of OX40 agonist ivuxolimab in advanced cancers. Some clones are missing from TCRdb's copy, which holds only in-frame ones; the method was immunoSEQ multiplex PCR. The table records tens of thousands of clones, about 83% of them present only once. Sequencing was performed on CD4+ or CD8+ T cells sorted from blood, taken in a trial of the OX40 agonist ivuxolimab. The receptors were gathered from an adult with an advanced solid tumor such as melanoma, head and neck, liver or kidney cancer.

This rearrangement joins TRBV4-1 to TRBJ2-2, with TRBD2 identical over 9 bases. J gave up 5 bases and V 0 bases, and 4 bases lay outside the gene matches. Germline V CDR1 and CDR2: MGHRA, YSYEKL. This CDR3 contains 16 residues. The DNA for the CDR3 is TGCGCCAGCAGCCAAGAGGAGGCGGGAGGGACCGGGGAGCTGTTTTTT. Its protein product is CASSQEEAGGTGELFF.

The V and J genes are TRBV5-4 and TRBJ1-4; possibly TRBD1 for D (5 bases). V shed 3 bases and J shed 10 bases, with 13 bases lying between them. In germline, CDR1 is SGHNT, CDR2 YYREEE (reference sequence). CDR3 length: 13 amino acids. CDR3 loop: CASSWGRGGKLFF. The CDR3 region has the DNA TGTGCCAGCAGCTGGGGACGGGGGGGAAAACTGTTTTTT.

This clone was seen just once. The V and J genes are TRBV6-7 and TRBJ1-4; the D is unclear. TRBV6-7 is designated an ORF whose function remains uncertain. This CDR3 spans 13 amino acids. V dropped 2 bases and J dropped 7 bases, with 8 bases sitting between them. In DNA form, the CDR3 reads TGTGCCAGCAGTTACGAGCCCCGTGAAAAACTGTTTTTT. Its translation is CASSYEPREKLFF.

This clone was detected only a few times. The V gene is TRBV7-2, the J gene TRBJ2-7, with 12 bases aligning to TRBD2. This CDR3 is 19 amino acids long. Germline V gene sequence: CDR1 SGHTA, CDR2 FQGNSA. V dropped 4 bases and J dropped 4; count of bases not matched to a gene: 17. For the CDR3, the DNA is TGTGCCAGCAGCTCCGAAACTAGCGGGAGGACTATTTCCCCTTACGAGCAGTACTTC. Translating it yields CASSSETSGRTISPYEQYF. Using reference TRBV7-2 and TRBJ2-7 for the parts outside the CDR3, the full variable domain is GAGVSQSPSNKVTEKGKDVELRCDPISGHTALYWYRQSLGQGLEFLIYFQGNSAPDKSGLPSDRFSAERTGGSVSTLTIQRTQQEDSAVYLCASSSETSGRTISPYEQYFGPGTRLTVT.

This clone has only a few counts. The J gene is TRBJ1-3, the V gene TRBV30; 7 bases fit TRBD1. Trimming took 0 bases from V and 4 from J; bases not matched to a gene: 0. Per the germline V gene, CDR1 is GTSNPN and CDR2 is SVGIG (reference sequence). The CDR3 contains 13 residues. Written as DNA, the CDR3 is TGTGCCTGGAGTGTACAGGGGGGAAACACCATATATTTT. This codes for CAWSVQGGNTIYF.

V gene TRBV28 combines with J gene TRBJ2-4, with D perhaps given as TRBD1 or TRBD2 (5 bases each). The CDR3 is 15 amino acids. Deletions cut 4 bases from V and 8 bases from J, with 18 bases between. Germline V gene lookup returns CDR1 MDHEN and CDR2 SYDVKM. The CDR3 nucleotides are TGTGCCAGCAGTTCCCCCCAGCTCTTGGGGGACATTCAGTACTTC. Amino acid sequence: CASSSPQLLGDIQYF.